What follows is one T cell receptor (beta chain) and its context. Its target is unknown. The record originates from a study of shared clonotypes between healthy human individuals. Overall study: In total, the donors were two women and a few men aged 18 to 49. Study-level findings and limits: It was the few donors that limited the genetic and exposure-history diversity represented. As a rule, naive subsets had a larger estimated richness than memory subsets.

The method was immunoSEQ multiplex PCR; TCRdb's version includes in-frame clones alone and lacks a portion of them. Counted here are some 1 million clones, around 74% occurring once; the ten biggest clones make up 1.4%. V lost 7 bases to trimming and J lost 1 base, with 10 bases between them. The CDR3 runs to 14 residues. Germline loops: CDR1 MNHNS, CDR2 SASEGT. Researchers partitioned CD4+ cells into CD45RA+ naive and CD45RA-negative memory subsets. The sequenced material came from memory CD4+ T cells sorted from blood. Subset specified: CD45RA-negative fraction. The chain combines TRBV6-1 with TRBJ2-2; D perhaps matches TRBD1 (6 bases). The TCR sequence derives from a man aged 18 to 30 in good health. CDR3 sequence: CASKQGGNTGELFF. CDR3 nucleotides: TGTGCCAGCAAACAGGGCGGGAACACCGGGGAGCTGTTTTTT.